The 10 T cell receptor beta chains in this list originate from one sample, sequenced in a study of T cells expressing NK-cell markers. TCRdb reprocessed the 5' RACE reads; each CDR3 protein has one entry and no DNA is given. The sample has 25,000 to 35,000 distinct CDR3 sequences, and its top ten clones hold about 60%. The specimen was blood T cells: a sorted CD56 or NKG2C T cell subset, CD4+ or CD8+ T cells, or bulk PBMC T cells (not recorded which). The receptors come from a woman aged 18 to 75 in good health.

V and J are TRBV27 and TRBJ2-7. This CDR3 is built from 14 residues. Per germline, CDR1 MNHEY and CDR2 SMNVEV (reference sequence). CDR3 amino acids: CASSLFERSNEQYF.

This chain connects TRBV4-1 to TRBJ2-1. The CDR3 spans 14 residues. Germline V gene data show CDR1 as MGHRA and CDR2 as YSYEKL. The CDR3 sequence: CAREKRELYNEQFF.

V and J are TRBV5-1 and TRBJ2-7; TCRdb selects TRBD2, and the lack of DNA leaves this call unchecked. The CDR3 spans 16 residues. Germline V gives CDR1 SGHRS, CDR2 YFSETQ. The CDR3 here is CASSFTMGLAVYEQYF.

The V gene is TRBV3-1, the J gene TRBJ1-3; TCRdb's D gene call, TRBD1, goes unchecked for lack of DNA. Germline values: CDR1 LGHDT, CDR2 YNNKEL (reference sequence). CDR3 length equals 15 residues. The CDR3 loop reads CASSQDRGIRNTIYF.

The gene calls are TRBV5-1 and TRBJ1-1; TCRdb selects TRBD1, and the lack of DNA leaves this call unchecked. The germline V gene encodes CDR1 SGHRS and CDR2 YFSETQ. This CDR3 contains 14 residues. CDR3 amino acids: CASSLEGGADEAFF. Based on the CDR3 plus reference TRBV5-1 and TRBJ1-1, the full variable domain is KAGVTQTPRYLIKTRGQQVTLSCSPISGHRSVSWYQQTPGQGLQFLFEYFSETQRNKGNFPGRFSGRQFSNSRSEMNVSTLELGDSALYLCASSLEGGADEAFFGQGTRLTVV.

The chain combines TRBV4-1 with TRBJ2-1; TCRdb reports TRBD2, a call that lacks DNA to check it against. Germline loops: CDR1 MGHRA, CDR2 YSYEKL. CDR3 length: 16 residues. The chain's CDR3 is CASSQVIAGTYNEQFF.

The V call is TRBV12-3 or TRBV12-4, the J call TRBJ2-3; with no DNA, the TCRdb D assignment of TRBD1 cannot be verified. This CDR3 is built from 14 residues. This CDR3 is CASTLGGTTDTQYF.

The rearrangement joins TRBV27 to TRBJ2-1. The CDR3 spans 11 residues. Germline V lookup: CDR1 MNHEY, CDR2 SMNVEV (reference sequence). The CDR3 reads CASTTNDEQFF.

This chain links TRBV20-1 with TRBJ2-1; TCRdb's D call of TRBD2 is untestable without DNA. This CDR3 contains 18 residues. Germline CDR1 reads DFQATT; CDR2 reads SNEGSKA (reference sequence). CDR3 protein: CSARTVGGLAGVYNEQFF.

This rearrangement joins TRBV4-1 to TRBJ2-4; the D call from TCRdb, TRBD1, cannot be confirmed without DNA. The V gene's germline CDR1 is MGHRA and CDR2 YSYEKL. This CDR3 is built from 15 residues. CDR3 residues: CASSPSPGAKNIQYF.